This TCR beta chain was sequenced for a study of T cell changes during pregnancy in multiple sclerosis. The CDR3 consists of 13 residues. CDR1 SQVTM and CDR2 ANQGSEA come from the germline V gene. V was clipped by 0 bases and J by 4 bases, with 9 bases between them. TCRdb keeps only in-frame clones here, not all; method: immunoSEQ multiplex PCR. The table records roughly 30,000 clones, roughly 87% of them present only once. V and J are TRBV29-1 and TRBJ1-2; D is undetermined. The sequence came from a female donor with multiple sclerosis, enrolled in a pregnancy study. Sequenced here: CD8+ T cells from peripheral blood mononuclear cells, sampled in the second trimester of pregnancy. The CDR3 DNA reads as TGCAGCGTTGAAGATGAGACTTTCTATGGCTACACCTTC. Its translation is CSVEDETFYGYTF.